The source of this T cell receptor (beta chain) is a study of T-cell memory formation after mild COVID-19. TCRdb re-derived calls from the 5' RACE reads in MiXCR, one entry per CDR3 protein. Of about 470,000 distinct CDR3 sequences in the sample, about 23% were seen once. Germline V gene lookup returns CDR1 DFQATT and CDR2 SNEGSKA (reference sequence). The CDR3 has 13 residues. The V gene end was trimmed by 3 bases and the J gene end by 6 bases; junction bases not matched to a gene: 5. Specimen: PBMCs or a T cell subset sorted from them (not recorded which). The chain joins TRBV20-1 to TRBJ1-5; 7 nucleotides agree with TRBD1. The source of this sequence is an adult woman who had mild COVID-19 (a few samples of this study predate the infection). Cell type and time point are not known. The CDR3 is CSAREGARQPQHF. CDR3 in DNA: TGCAGTGCTAGGGAGGGGGCACGTCAGCCCCAGCATTTT.